This T cell receptor beta chain was recorded in a study of T cell responses to AZD1222 COVID-19 vaccine. TCRdb keeps only in-frame clones here, not all; method: immunoSEQ multiplex PCR. The profile covers over 95,000 clones, with 91% appearing a single time and 4.5% taken by the ten largest. The V gene's germline CDR1 is ENHRY and CDR2 SYGVKD. V lost 8 bases, J lost 0 bases, and 11 bases lay in between. The CDR3 is 13 residues long. The clonotype was recovered from an adult in good health. V and J are TRBV10-3 and TRBJ2-7, with D maybe TRBD1 (6 bases). The source material was peripheral blood, sampled on day 0 of AZD1222 vaccination. The CDR3 DNA sequence: TGTGCCATCCGAACAGGGAGCTCCTACGAGCAGTACTTC. As protein: CAIRTGSSYEQYF.